This entry lists 8 T cell receptor beta chains sequenced from one sample in a study of shared clonotypes between healthy human individuals. Naive CD8 cells lacked CD45RO, underwent positive selection for CCR7 and left out terminally differentiated effector memory CD45RA+ cells. Some clones are missing from TCRdb's copy, which holds only in-frame ones; the method was immunoSEQ multiplex PCR. The profile shows about 2.2 million clones, 90% to 95% of them singletons. Sequencing was carried out using naive CD8+ T cells from PBMCs. All receptors derive from a man aged 18 to 30 in good health. Some clones in this sample may be carry-over from other donors' samples.

This chain links TRBV11-3 with TRBJ2-1, with 9 bases identical to TRBD2. V lost 5 bases, J lost 7 bases, and 9 bases stayed unmatched. The CDR3 runs to 15 residues. CDR1 and CDR2 from the germline V gene are SGHNT and YENEEA. The CDR3 DNA follows: TGTGCCAGCAGCACGGTAGCGGGAGCCAGGAATGAGCAGTTCTTC. This sequence encodes CASSTVAGARNEQFF.

The rearrangement links TRBV9 to TRBJ2-7; no reliable D call. This CDR3 spans 15 amino acids. V gave up 0 bases and J gave up 0 bases, with 10 bases separating them. Germline-derived CDR1 and CDR2 are SGDLS and YYNGEE. The CDR3 spells CASSVAGMPSYEQYF. The CDR3 DNA is TGTGCCAGCAGCGTAGCCGGTATGCCCTCCTACGAGCAGTACTTC. The full variable domain, completed using reference TRBV9 and TRBJ2-7, is DSGVTQTPKHLITATGQRVTLRCSPRSGDLSVYWYQQSLDQGLQFLIQYYNGEERAKGNILERFSAQQFPDLHSELNLSSLELGDSALYFCASSVAGMPSYEQYFGPGTRLTVT.

This clone was observed a single time. This chain links TRBV14 with TRBJ2-5; no firm D call. The germline gives CDR1 SGHDN, CDR2 FVKESK. Trimming removed 4 bases at V and 0 bases at J, with 15 bases between. The CDR3 runs 16 residues. The CDR3 spells CASSPHGPYYQETQYF. CDR3 DNA sequence: TGTGCCAGCAGCCCGCATGGGCCCTACTACCAAGAGACCCAGTACTTC.

The V call is TRBV9, the J call TRBJ2-2; 9 nucleotides line up with TRBD2. Germline V lookup: CDR1 SGDLS, CDR2 YYNGEE. The CDR3 covers 17 residues. V was pared by 2 bases and J by 6 bases, with 11 bases of the junction left unmatched. In DNA form, the CDR3 reads TGTGCCAGCAGCGTCCCCCCGGGGACTAGCCATGCCGGGGAGCTGTTTTTT. Residues: CASSVPPGTSHAGELFF.

The CDR3 nucleotides are TGTGCCAGCAGCGACCGTGTAGACGGACTATTCTCTGGGGCCAACGTCCTGACTTTC. Translated, it gives CASSDRVDGLFSGANVLTF. This chain connects TRBV5-5 to TRBJ2-6; D might be TRBD2 (6 bases). The CDR3 is made up of 19 amino acids. CDR1 and CDR2 from the germline V gene are SGHKS and YYEKEE (reference sequence). The V and J ends lost 4 bases and 0 bases respectively, with 20 bases between them.

This rearrangement joins TRBV7-2 to TRBJ2-7; 11 bases are shared with TRBD2. With 0 bases clipped from V and 4 bases from J, the junction kept 11 bases outside the gene matches. Germline assignment: CDR1 SGHTA and CDR2 FQGNSA. The CDR3 length is 18 residues. The CDR3 reads CASSLADRLAGLRYEQYF. The CDR3 DNA sequence: TGTGCCAGCAGCTTAGCCGACCGACTAGCGGGATTGAGGTACGAGCAGTACTTC.

The chain combines TRBV4-1 with TRBJ1-2; D unresolved. Trimming shortened V by 2 bases and J by 3 bases, and 7 bases separated the two germline ends. The CDR3 is 13 amino acids. Germline CDR1 and CDR2: MGHRA and YSYEKL. The CDR3: CASSQRSYYGYTF. Here the CDR3 DNA reads TGCGCCAGCAGCCAAAGGAGTTACTATGGCTACACCTTC.

The V call is TRBV29-1, the J call TRBJ2-2; tentatively, D is TRBD2 (5 bases). The CDR3 is 18 residues long. Looked up from germline, CDR1 is SQVTM and CDR2 is ANQGSEA. V gave up 6 bases and J gave up 0 bases, with 23 bases separating them. The CDR3 nucleotides read TGCAGCGTGGCACACAATAAACTAGGAGACACGAACACCGGGGAGCTGTTTTTT. Translating gives CSVAHNKLGDTNTGELFF.